This T cell receptor (beta chain) was profiled in a study of T-cell reconstitution after alpha-beta-depleted transplantation in children. Study conclusions and caveats: Two months or so post-transplant, alpha-beta T cells reportedly derived from several hundred expanded graft clones.

A library of TCRbeta sequences, prepared with unique molecular identifiers, was generated. TCRdb passed the PCR reads through MiXCR, listing each CDR3 protein once. The data show 200,000 or so distinct CDR3 sequences, with around 5.9% seen just once and around 4.3% held by the top ten. As to this clonotype: Its cognate antigen is unknown.

In germline, CDR1 is SGHAT, CDR2 FQNNGV. The CDR3 has 14 amino acids. The V gene end was trimmed by 0 bases and the J gene end by 8 bases; junction bases not matched to a gene: 2. The chain is built from TRBV11-2 and TRBJ2-3; 10 bases line up with TRBD2. The clonotype originates from a girl under three years old with combined immunodeficiency, due to receive a stem cell transplant. The source was PBMCs, collected before TCRalphabeta/CD19-depleted stem cell transplant. CDR3 protein: CASSLEAGGLTQYF. The CDR3 DNA is TGTGCCAGCAGCTTAGAAGCGGGGGGGCTTACGCAGTATTTT. The variable domain in full, with the rest retrieved from reference TRBV11-2 and TRBJ2-3, is EAGVAQSPRYKIIEKRQSVAFWCNPISGHATLYWYQQILGQGPKLLIQFQNNGVVDDSQLPKDRFSAERLKGVDSTLKIQPAKLEDSAVYLCASSLEAGGLTQYFGPGTRLTVL.